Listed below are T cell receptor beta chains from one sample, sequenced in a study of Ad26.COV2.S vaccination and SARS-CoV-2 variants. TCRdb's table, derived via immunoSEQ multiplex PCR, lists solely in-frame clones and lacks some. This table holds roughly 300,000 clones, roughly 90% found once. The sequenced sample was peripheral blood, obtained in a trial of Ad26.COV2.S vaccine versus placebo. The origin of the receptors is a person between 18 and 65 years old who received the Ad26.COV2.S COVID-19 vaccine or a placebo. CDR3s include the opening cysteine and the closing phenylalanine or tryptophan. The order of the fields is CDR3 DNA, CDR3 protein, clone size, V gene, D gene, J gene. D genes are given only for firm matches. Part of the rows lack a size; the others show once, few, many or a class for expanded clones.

cdr3_nt: TGTGCCAGCAGCCAAAATTTCGCTAGCGGTACGCAGTATTTT; cdr3_aa: CASSQNFASGTQYF; clone_size: NA; v_call: TRBV4-2; d_call: TRBD2; j_call: TRBJ2-3
cdr3_nt: TGTGCCAGTAGTATAGTTCGGGACAGGGGTCTTCCTGGAAACACCATATATTTT; cdr3_aa: CASSIVRDRGLPGNTIYF; clone_size: NA; v_call: TRBV19; d_call: TRBD1; j_call: TRBJ1-3
cdr3_nt: TGTGCCACCAGTGATTCCGACAGAGCCTATGGCTACACCTTC; cdr3_aa: CATSDSDRAYGYTF; clone_size: once; v_call: TRBV24-1; d_call: NA; j_call: TRBJ1-2
cdr3_nt: TGTGCCAGCAGCAGCCCCCAGAGAACCAACACTGAAGCTTTCTTT; cdr3_aa: CASSSPQRTNTEAFF; clone_size: NA; v_call: TRBV7-8; d_call: NA; j_call: TRBJ1-1
cdr3_nt: TGTGCCAGCAGCTCCTCTTTAGGATACACAGATACGCAGTATTTT; cdr3_aa: CASSSSLGYTDTQYF; clone_size: few; v_call: TRBV7-9; d_call: NA; j_call: TRBJ2-3
cdr3_nt: TGTGCCTTAGATCGGACAGCGGGCTATTCAGATACGCAGTATTTT; cdr3_aa: CALDRTAGYSDTQYF; clone_size: medium-sized; v_call: TRBV30; d_call: NA; j_call: TRBJ2-3
cdr3_nt: TGTGCCAGCTCTTCACAAAATTCCTACGAGCAGTACTTC; cdr3_aa: CASSSQNSYEQYF; clone_size: NA; v_call: TRBV27; d_call: NA; j_call: TRBJ2-7
cdr3_nt: TGCAGCGTTGAAGGGGGGGTTGATGAAGCTTTCTTT; cdr3_aa: CSVEGGVDEAFF; clone_size: NA; v_call: TRBV29-1; d_call: NA; j_call: TRBJ1-1
cdr3_nt: TGTGCCAGCAACGGACTAGCGGGGAACACCGGGGAGCTGTTTTTT; cdr3_aa: CASNGLAGNTGELFF; clone_size: NA; v_call: TRBV28; d_call: TRBD2; j_call: TRBJ2-2
cdr3_nt: TGTGCCAGCAGCCAAACCGGGGGCTCAAACACTGAAGCTTTCTTT; cdr3_aa: CASSQTGGSNTEAFF; clone_size: NA; v_call: TRBV7-9; d_call: NA; j_call: TRBJ1-1
cdr3_nt: TGCGCCAGCAGCCGAGGACTAGCGGCGAACAATGAGCAGTTCTTC; cdr3_aa: CASSRGLAANNEQFF; clone_size: NA; v_call: TRBV4-3; d_call: TRBD2; j_call: TRBJ2-1
cdr3_nt: TGTGCCAGCAGGCGCCGCACTGAAGCTTTCTTT; cdr3_aa: CASRRRTEAFF; clone_size: NA; v_call: TRBV6-6; d_call: NA; j_call: TRBJ1-1
cdr3_nt: TGTGCCAGTAGTATAGATCACAGCGGGGGGGCACCCGGGGAGCTGTTTTTT; cdr3_aa: CASSIDHSGGAPGELFF; clone_size: NA; v_call: TRBV19; d_call: TRBD2; j_call: TRBJ2-2
cdr3_nt: TGTGCCAGCAGTCCGCCTTGGGGGGGGGCCACTGAAGCTTTCTTT; cdr3_aa: CASSPPWGGATEAFF; clone_size: NA; v_call: TRBV6-5; d_call: NA; j_call: TRBJ1-1
cdr3_nt: TGTGCCAGCAGCTTCCTGGGACAGGGATTCGGCGAGCAGTACTTC; cdr3_aa: CASSFLGQGFGEQYF; clone_size: NA; v_call: TRBV5-6; d_call: TRBD1; j_call: TRBJ2-7
cdr3_nt: TGTGCCAGCAGCCTACAGGGGGCCAACACTGAAGCTTTCTTT; cdr3_aa: CASSLQGANTEAFF; clone_size: NA; v_call: TRBV3-1/TRBV3-2; d_call: TRBD1; j_call: TRBJ1-1
cdr3_nt: TGTGCAACGGGTTCTTACGAGCAGTACTTC; cdr3_aa: CATGSYEQYF; clone_size: NA; v_call: TRBV28; d_call: NA; j_call: TRBJ2-7
cdr3_nt: TGCAGCGCGACTAGCGGGGCCCACAATGAGCAGTTCTTC; cdr3_aa: CSATSGAHNEQFF; clone_size: NA; v_call: TRBV29-1; d_call: TRBD2; j_call: TRBJ2-1
cdr3_nt: TGTGCCAGCAGTCCGACCCTAAACACCGGGGAGCTGTTTTTT; cdr3_aa: CASSPTLNTGELFF; clone_size: NA; v_call: TRBV6-5; d_call: NA; j_call: TRBJ2-2
cdr3_nt: TGTGCCAGCAGCCAGCAAACTCGGGTCCGCCTCACTGAAGCTTTCTTT; cdr3_aa: CASSQQTRVRLTEAFF; clone_size: once; v_call: TRBV7-3; d_call: NA; j_call: TRBJ1-1
cdr3_nt: TGTGCTAGTGGTTTGGACGACGGGAGATGGCCCCAGCATTTT; cdr3_aa: CASGLDDGRWPQHF; clone_size: NA; v_call: TRBV12-5; d_call: NA; j_call: TRBJ1-5
cdr3_nt: TGCGCCAGCAGCCAAGTGCGGGGGGTAAGCTACGAGCAGTACTTC; cdr3_aa: CASSQVRGVSYEQYF; clone_size: once; v_call: TRBV4-3; d_call: TRBD2; j_call: TRBJ2-7
cdr3_nt: TGTGCCAGCAGCTTAGTCGGAGGGAGTTCCTACGAGCAGTACTTC; cdr3_aa: CASSLVGGSSYEQYF; clone_size: NA; v_call: TRBV11-2; d_call: NA; j_call: TRBJ2-7
cdr3_nt: TGTGCCAGCAGCTTAGACAGGGGTACTGAAGCTTTCTTT; cdr3_aa: CASSLDRGTEAFF; clone_size: once; v_call: TRBV11-2; d_call: NA; j_call: TRBJ1-1
cdr3_nt: TGTGCCAGCAGTTCTCCCTCCTGGACGGCGAACACTGAAGCTTTCTTT; cdr3_aa: CASSSPSWTANTEAFF; clone_size: NA; v_call: TRBV6-2/TRBV6-3; d_call: NA; j_call: TRBJ1-1
cdr3_nt: TGTGCCAGCAGCCGAGACAGGGGCTCTGGAAACACCATATATTTT; cdr3_aa: CASSRDRGSGNTIYF; clone_size: NA; v_call: TRBV16; d_call: TRBD1; j_call: TRBJ1-3
cdr3_nt: TGCGCCAGCAGCTATGGGACGGCGAACACTGAAGCTTTCTTT; cdr3_aa: CASSYGTANTEAFF; clone_size: NA; v_call: TRBV5-1; d_call: NA; j_call: TRBJ1-1